The next 3 T cell receptor beta chains were all read from a single sample in a study of T cell responses to AZD1222 COVID-19 vaccine. Generated by immunoSEQ multiplex PCR, the TCRdb table keeps only in-frame clones and is missing some. The sample holds about 94,000 clones, more than 70% seen once. Sequences were derived from peripheral blood, sampled on day 0 of AZD1222 vaccination. Receptors were obtained from an adult in good health.

The CDR3 sequence is CASSSSAYEQYF. CDR3 DNA: TGTGCCAGCAGTTCCTCGGCCTACGAGCAGTACTTC. The gene calls are TRBV27 and TRBJ2-7, with D unresolved. The CDR3 totals 12 residues. Germline CDR1 reads MNHEY; CDR2 reads SMNVEV (reference sequence). With 4 bases removed from V and 2 bases from J, the gap between germline ends came to 6 bases.

This clone was picked up one time. The chain combines TRBV7-2 with TRBJ2-3, with D tentatively TRBD2 (6 bases). CDR1 SGHTA and CDR2 FQGNSA come from the germline V gene. This CDR3 comprises 17 residues. V was shortened by 4 bases and J by 0 bases, with 17 bases between the two germline ends. As DNA, the CDR3 is TGTGCCAGCAGCTCCCCCGTGTGGCGGGGTAGCACAGATACGCAGTATTTT. It codes for CASSSPVWRGSTDTQYF.

This clone has a handful of counts. The V gene is TRBV4-2, the J gene TRBJ2-7; TRBD1 might be the D (6 bases). Germline assignment: CDR1 LGHNA and CDR2 YNFKEQ. V was trimmed by 1 base and J by 3 bases, leaving 13 bases between them. The length of the CDR3 is 15 residues. CDR3: CASSQGDTGDYEQYF. In DNA form, the CDR3 reads TGTGCCAGCAGCCAAGGGGACACCGGAGACTACGAGCAGTACTTC.